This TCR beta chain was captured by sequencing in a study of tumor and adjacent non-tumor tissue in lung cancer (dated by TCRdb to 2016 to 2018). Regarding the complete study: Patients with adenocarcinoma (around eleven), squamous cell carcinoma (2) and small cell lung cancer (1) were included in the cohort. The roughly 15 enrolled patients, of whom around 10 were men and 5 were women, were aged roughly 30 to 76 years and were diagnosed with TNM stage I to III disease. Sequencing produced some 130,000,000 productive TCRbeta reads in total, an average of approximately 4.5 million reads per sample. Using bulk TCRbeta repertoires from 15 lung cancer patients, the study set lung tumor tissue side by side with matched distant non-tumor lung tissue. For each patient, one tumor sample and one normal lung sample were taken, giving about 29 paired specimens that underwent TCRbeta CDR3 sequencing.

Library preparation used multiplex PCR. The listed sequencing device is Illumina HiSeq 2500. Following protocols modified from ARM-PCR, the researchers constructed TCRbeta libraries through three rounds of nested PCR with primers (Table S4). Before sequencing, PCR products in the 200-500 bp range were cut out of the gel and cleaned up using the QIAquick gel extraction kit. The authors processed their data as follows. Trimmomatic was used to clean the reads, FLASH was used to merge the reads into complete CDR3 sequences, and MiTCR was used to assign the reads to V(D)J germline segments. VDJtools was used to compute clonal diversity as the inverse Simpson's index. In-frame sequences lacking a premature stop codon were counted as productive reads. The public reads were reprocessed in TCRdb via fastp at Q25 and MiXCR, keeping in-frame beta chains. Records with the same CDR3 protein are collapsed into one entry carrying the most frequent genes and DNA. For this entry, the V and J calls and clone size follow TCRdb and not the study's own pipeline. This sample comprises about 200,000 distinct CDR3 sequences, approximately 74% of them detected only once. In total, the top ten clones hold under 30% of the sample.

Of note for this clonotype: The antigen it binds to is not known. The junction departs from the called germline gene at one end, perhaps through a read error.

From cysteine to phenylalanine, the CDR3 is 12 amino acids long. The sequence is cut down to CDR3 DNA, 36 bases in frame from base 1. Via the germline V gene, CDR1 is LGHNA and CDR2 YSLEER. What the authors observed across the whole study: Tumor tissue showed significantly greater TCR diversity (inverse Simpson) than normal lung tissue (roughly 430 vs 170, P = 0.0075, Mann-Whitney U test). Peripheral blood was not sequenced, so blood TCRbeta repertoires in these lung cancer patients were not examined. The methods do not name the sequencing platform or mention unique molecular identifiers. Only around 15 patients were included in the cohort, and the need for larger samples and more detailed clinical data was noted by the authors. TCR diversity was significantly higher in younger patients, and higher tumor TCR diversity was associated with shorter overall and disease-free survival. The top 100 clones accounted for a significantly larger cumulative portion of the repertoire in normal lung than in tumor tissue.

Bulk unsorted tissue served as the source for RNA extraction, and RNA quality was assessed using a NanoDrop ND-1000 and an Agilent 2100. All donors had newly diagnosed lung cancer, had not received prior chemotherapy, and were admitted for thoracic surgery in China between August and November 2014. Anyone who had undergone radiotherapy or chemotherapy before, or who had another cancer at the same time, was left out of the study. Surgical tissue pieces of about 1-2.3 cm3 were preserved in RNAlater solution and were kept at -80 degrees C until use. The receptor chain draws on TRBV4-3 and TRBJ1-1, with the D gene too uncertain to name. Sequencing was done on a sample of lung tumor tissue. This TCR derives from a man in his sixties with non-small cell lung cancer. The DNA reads TGTGCCGGCTCGAGGGATGGGACTGAAGCTTTCTTT. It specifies CAGSRDGTEAFF.